These 23 T cell receptor beta chains originate from one sample sequenced in a study of shared clonotypes between healthy human individuals. Data came from immunoSEQ multiplex PCR; TCRdb stores just in-frame clones and leaves some out. The profile covers a few million clones, with nearly 97% appearing a single time and 0.1% to 0.15% taken by the ten largest. Source material: naive CD4+ T cells sorted from blood. Subset defined: CD45RA+ positively selected. Receptors were obtained from a man between 18 and 29 years old in good health.

The V call is TRBV5-6, the J call TRBJ1-2; D is undetermined. Germline loops: CDR1 SGHDT, CDR2 YYEEEE. Trimming took 1 base from V and 3 from J, leaving 10 bases between them. This CDR3 region has 14 residues. The CDR3, as DNA: TGTGCCAGCAGCTTGAGGCAGCTTGACTATGGCTACACCTTC. It is translated as CASSLRQLDYGYTF. The entire variable domain, with the rest obtained from reference TRBV5-6 and TRBJ1-2, is as follows: DAGVTQSPTHLIKTRGQQVTLRCSPKSGHDTVSWYQQALGQGPQFIFQYYEEEERQRGNFPDRFSGHQFPNYSSELNVNALLLGDSALYLCASSLRQLDYGYTFGSGTRLTVV.

The CDR3: CASSLAGQRPSYEQYF. The CDR3 bases are TGCGCCAGCAGCTTGGCGGGACAGCGACCCTCCTACGAGCAGTACTTC. The chain has TRBV5-1 and TRBJ2-7; 7 bases line up with TRBD1. The CDR3 has 16 residues. Germline-derived CDR1 and CDR2 are SGHRS and YFSETQ. The junction had 6 bases not matched to a gene; V was cut back by 0 bases and J by 0 bases.

The V gene is TRBV19, the J gene TRBJ2-5, with TRBD2 matching 8 bases. The germline CDR1 and CDR2 sequences are LNHDA and SQIVND (reference sequence). This CDR3 has 15 residues. Trimming took 6 bases from V and 2 from J; bases not matched to a gene: 8. The CDR3 reads CASRTGAGAQETQYF. Here the CDR3 DNA reads TGTGCCAGTAGAACCGGAGCGGGAGCGCAAGAGACCCAGTACTTC.

About this clone itself: The same CDR3 is also encoded by other DNA sequences in this sample. The V gene is TRBV7-9, the J gene TRBJ2-5, with TRBD1 as a possible D gene (7 bases). V was shortened by 4 bases and J by 5 bases, with 14 bases between the two germline ends. Germline values: CDR1 SEHNR, CDR2 FQNEAQ (reference sequence). This CDR3 region has 14 residues. CDR3 residues: CASSSTGAGETQYF. In nucleotides, the CDR3 is TGTGCCAGCAGCTCTACAGGGGCGGGGGAGACCCAGTACTTC.

This sequence joins TRBV6-5 and TRBJ2-3; D remains unclear. Trimming removed 4 bases from V and 4 bases from J, with 12 bases in between. The CDR3 contains 14 residues. Germline CDR1 MNHEY, CDR2 SVGAGI. The CDR3 sequence: CASSFSWQSDTQYF. The CDR3 DNA reads as TGTGCCAGCAGTTTTTCTTGGCAGTCAGATACGCAGTATTTT.

CDR3 protein: CASSPAGTGGLETQYF. The CDR3 coding sequence is TGTGCCAGCAGCCCAGCGGGGACAGGGGGCTTAGAGACCCAGTACTTC. J is TRBJ2-5 and V is TRBV7-2; TRBD1 matches at 12 bases. The V and J ends lost 5 bases and 4 bases, in that order; junction bases with no gene match: 8. The CDR3 has 16 amino acids. The germline V gene has CDR1 SGHTA and CDR2 FQGNSA.

The chain uses TRBV30 and TRBJ2-7, with D possibly called TRBD1 or TRBD2 (7 bases each). The CDR3 sequence is 15 residues long. Trimming stripped 3 bases from V and 5 bases from J, with 20 bases between. Germline V CDR1 and CDR2: GTSNPN, SVGIG (reference sequence). The CDR3 reads CAWRALRGRENEQYF. CDR3 DNA sequence: TGTGCCTGGAGAGCGCTGAGGGGGCGGGAGAACGAGCAGTACTTC.

The chain combines TRBV7-6 with TRBJ2-7; 8 bases are a match to TRBD1. The CDR3 runs 13 residues. J gave up 3 bases and V 3 bases, and 1 base lay outside the gene matches. Per germline, CDR1 SGHVS and CDR2 FNYEAQ. CDR3 residues: CASSFDRGYEQYF. In DNA, the CDR3 is TGTGCCAGCAGCTTCGACAGGGGCTACGAGCAGTACTTC.

The J gene is TRBJ2-1, the V gene TRBV30; 11 nucleotides match TRBD2. J lost 10 bases, V lost 4 bases, and 9 bases had no gene match. The CDR3 contains 14 residues. Germline CDR1 reads GTSNPN; CDR2 reads SVGIG (reference sequence). Here the CDR3 reads CAWTQGLAGGEQFF. CDR3 coding DNA: TGTGCCTGGACCCAAGGGCTAGCGGGAGGAGAGCAGTTCTTC.

The genes are TRBV2 and TRBJ1-1; no reliable D call. The CDR3 consists of 16 residues. Trimming removed 3 bases from V and 0 bases from J, with 14 bases in between. The germline gives CDR1 SNHLY, CDR2 FYNNEI. The CDR3 spells CASSDISNRLNTEAFF. DNA of the CDR3: TGTGCCAGCAGTGATATCAGCAACAGATTGAACACTGAAGCTTTCTTT. Looking up the rest from reference TRBV2 and TRBJ1-1 gives the full variable domain: EPEVTQTPSHQVTQMGQEVILRCVPISNHLYFYWYRQILGQKVEFLVSFYNNEISEKSEIFDDQFSVERPDGSNFTLKIRSTKLEDSAMYFCASSDISNRLNTEAFFGQGTRLTVV.

The count of this clone is one. The rearrangement links TRBV5-1 to TRBJ2-1; 8 nucleotides align to TRBD2. CDR1 is SGHRS, CDR2 YFSETQ, per germline. The CDR3 length is 15 residues. Germline trimming cut 7 bases from V and 4 bases from J; bases unmatched to any gene: 10. For the CDR3, the DNA is TGCGCCAGCCAAGTAACCCCTAGCGGGTACAATGAGCAGTTCTTC. It is translated as CASQVTPSGYNEQFF.

V is TRBV2 and J is TRBJ1-6; a weak D match, TRBD1 (6 bases). V was pared by 6 bases and J by 10 bases, with 19 bases between. The CDR3 consists of 15 residues. CDR1 is SNHLY, CDR2 FYNNEI, per germline. The CDR3 loop is CASSEDTGLSSPLHF. In nucleotides, the CDR3 is TGTGCCAGCAGCGAGGATACAGGGTTGAGCTCACCCCTCCACTTT.

V is TRBV27 and J is TRBJ2-7; the D is unclear. V lost 2 bases and J lost 6, with 17 bases in between. CDR3 size: 15 residues. CDR1 is MNHEY and CDR2 is SMNVEV in the germline V gene (reference sequence). CDR3 sequence (DNA): TGTGCCAGCAGTTTACTTTCCAGCGCGACTGGCGAGCAGTACTTC. Translation gives CASSLLSSATGEQYF.

The gene calls are TRBV2 and TRBJ2-5, with 7 bases aligning to TRBD1. Germline lookup yields CDR1 SNHLY and CDR2 FYNNEI. V lost 8 bases, J lost 5 bases, and 11 bases stayed unmatched. The CDR3 has 14 amino acids. CDR3 sequence reads: CASVTTGKLETQYF. The CDR3 bases are TGTGCCAGCGTAACGACAGGGAAGTTGGAGACCCAGTACTTC. Using reference TRBV2 and TRBJ2-5 for the parts outside the CDR3, the full variable domain is EPEVTQTPSHQVTQMGQEVILRCVPISNHLYFYWYRQILGQKVEFLVSFYNNEISEKSEIFDDQFSVERPDGSNFTLKIRSTKLEDSAMYFCASVTTGKLETQYFGPGTRLLVL.

The gene calls are TRBV5-1 and TRBJ2-7; a possible D gene is TRBD1 (6 bases). V lost 4 bases to trimming and J lost 3 bases, with 14 bases between them. Germline V gene lookup returns CDR1 SGHRS and CDR2 YFSETQ. CDR3 length equals 14 residues. CDR3 in amino acids: CASSTSRGGYEQYF. The CDR3 DNA reads as TGCGCCAGCAGCACCAGCAGAGGGGGCTACGAGCAGTACTTC.

The V call is TRBV19, the J call TRBJ1-6; D gene unclear. CDR1 and CDR2 (germline): LNHDA, SQIVND (reference sequence). The CDR3 extends over 14 amino acids. Trimming pared 7 bases from V and 4 bases from J, leaving 11 bases between. CDR3 DNA sequence: TGTGCCAGTAATACACCCGATTATAATTCACCCCTCCACTTT. Translation: CASNTPDYNSPLHF.

The chain couples TRBV6-5 to TRBJ1-1; the D is unclear. The V end lost 6 bases, the J end lost 0 bases, and 11 bases lay between the germline ends. Looked up from germline, CDR1 is MNHEY and CDR2 is SVGAGI. The length of the CDR3 is 14 residues. The CDR3: CASSQQTLNTEAFF. CDR3 DNA sequence: TGTGCCAGCAGCCAACAGACCTTGAACACTGAAGCTTTCTTT.

The chain recombines TRBV2 with TRBJ1-3; D perhaps matches TRBD1 (6 bases). The germline gives CDR1 SNHLY, CDR2 FYNNEI. The V end lost 7 bases, the J end lost 2 bases, and 12 bases lay between the germline ends. This CDR3 is 14 amino acids long. CDR3 residues: CASKTRGTGNTIYF. The CDR3 nucleotides are TGTGCCAGCAAGACCAGGGGCACTGGAAACACCATATATTTT.

Worth noting for this clone: Other DNA sequences from this sample encode an identical CDR3 as well. V gene TRBV11-2 combines with J gene TRBJ1-5; D not certain. Germline CDR1 SGHAT, CDR2 FQNNGV. The V end lost 5 bases, the J end lost 0 bases, and 5 bases lay between the germline ends. This CDR3 comprises 13 residues. The CDR3 DNA reads TGTGCCAGCAGCCTTTATAGCAATCAGCCCCAGCATTTT. Its translation: CASSLYSNQPQHF.

This clone was seen only once. Other DNA sequences in the same sample also yield this CDR3. The chain links TRBV5-1 to TRBJ2-2; no clear D gene. The CDR3 spans 15 residues. Per germline, CDR1 SGHRS and CDR2 YFSETQ. V was clipped by 0 bases and J by 2 bases, with 8 bases between them. The CDR3 spells CASSLAGSNTGELFF. The CDR3 bases are TGCGCCAGCAGCTTGGCTGGTTCTAACACCGGGGAGCTGTTTTTT.

The genes are TRBV6-1 and TRBJ1-1, with D unresolved. Germline values: CDR1 MNHNS, CDR2 SASEGT. CDR3 length equals 14 residues. The germline V and J ends were trimmed by 7 bases and 11 bases, with 23 bases remaining between them. The CDR3, as DNA: TGTGCCAGCAACTTAAGGACTTCTAGGTTTTCGGCTTTCTTT. As protein: CASNLRTSRFSAFF.

Comments on this clone: Other DNA sequences from this sample encode an identical CDR3 as well. This chain connects TRBV7-2 to TRBJ2-5, with a possible D match to TRBD1 (6 bases). CDR1 and CDR2 from the germline V gene are SGHTA and FQGNSA. The germline V and J ends were trimmed by 0 bases and 4 bases, with 6 bases remaining between them. The CDR3 covers 13 residues. The CDR3 DNA reads as TGTGCCAGCAGCTTAGCGACAGGAGAGACCCAGTACTTC. Protein sequence: CASSLATGETQYF.

In regard to this clone: Other DNA sequences from this sample encode an identical CDR3 as well. The chain is built from TRBV2 and TRBJ2-5; D may be TRBD1 (5 bases). Germline V gene sequence: CDR1 SNHLY, CDR2 FYNNEI. The CDR3 extends over 13 amino acids. V was clipped by 4 bases and J by 4 bases, with 10 bases between them. The CDR3 loop is CASSAGQGETQYF. The DNA for the CDR3 is TGTGCCAGCAGTGCCGGACAAGGAGAGACCCAGTACTTC.